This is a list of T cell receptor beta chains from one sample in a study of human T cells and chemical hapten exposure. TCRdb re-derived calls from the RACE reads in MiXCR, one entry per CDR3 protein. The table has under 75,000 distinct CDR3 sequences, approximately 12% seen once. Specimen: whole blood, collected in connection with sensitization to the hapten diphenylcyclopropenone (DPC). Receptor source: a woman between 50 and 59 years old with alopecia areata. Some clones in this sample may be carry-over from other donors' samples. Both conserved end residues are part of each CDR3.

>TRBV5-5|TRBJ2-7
CASSLKALMLSYEQYF
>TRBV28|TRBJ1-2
CASSLRPRGPPAKWANYGYTF
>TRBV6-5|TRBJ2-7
CASRTGSSYEQYF
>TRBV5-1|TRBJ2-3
CASTNLRGTAPRLTDTQYF
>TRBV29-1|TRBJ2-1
CSGKRGTAYNEQFF
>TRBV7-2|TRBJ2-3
CASRPPSDTQYF
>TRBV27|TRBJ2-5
CASSLSYQETQYF
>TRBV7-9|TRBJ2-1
CASSLSQGRTNEQFF
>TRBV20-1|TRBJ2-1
CSARVLTSGRNEQFF
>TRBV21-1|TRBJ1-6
CASSPPGRVSSYNSPLHF
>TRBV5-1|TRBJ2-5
CASSFKTDQETQYF
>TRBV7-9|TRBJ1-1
CASSYATMTGNTEAFF
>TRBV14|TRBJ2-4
CASSPTGGHRLAKNIQYF
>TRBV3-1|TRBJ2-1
CASSPHGGGTYNEQFF
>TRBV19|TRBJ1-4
CATFVRRGSGAPVEKLFF
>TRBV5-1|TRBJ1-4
CASRRSSEGTNEKLFF
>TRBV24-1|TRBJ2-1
CATSPTVGTSGRANEQFF
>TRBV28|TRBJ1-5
CASSAGSGRNQPQHF
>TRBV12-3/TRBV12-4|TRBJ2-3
CASSFWGLAGVGDSTDTQYF
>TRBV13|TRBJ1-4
CASSSGGAKEKLFF
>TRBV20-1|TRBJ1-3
CSAGRDGGNTIYF
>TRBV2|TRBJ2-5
CASRPGGETQYF
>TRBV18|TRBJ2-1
CASSPTEGVALPGEQFF
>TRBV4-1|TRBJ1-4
CASSPRMFPNEKLFF
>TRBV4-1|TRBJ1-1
CASSQGLTAEAFF
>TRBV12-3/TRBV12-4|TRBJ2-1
CASSSGRAYNEQFF
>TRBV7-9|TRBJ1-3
CASSPPGISGNTIYF
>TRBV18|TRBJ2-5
CASSPPDQETQYF
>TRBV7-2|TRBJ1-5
CASSLDDRVLGQPQHF
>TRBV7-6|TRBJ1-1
CASSSSSHFREAFF
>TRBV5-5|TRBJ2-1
CASSPQVSSYNEQFF
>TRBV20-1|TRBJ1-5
CSAREPRTGYQPQHF
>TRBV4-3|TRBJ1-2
CASSQGRSANYGYTF
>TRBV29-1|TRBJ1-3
CSVETVQRNTIYF
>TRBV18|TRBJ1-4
CASSPPRQGHATNEKLFF
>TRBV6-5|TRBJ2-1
CASSYSRAGRYNEQFF
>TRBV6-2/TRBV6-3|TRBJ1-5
CASSYRTGQRNQPQHF
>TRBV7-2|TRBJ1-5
CASSLAPSSNQPQHF
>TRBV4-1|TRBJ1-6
CASSQDFGNPPLHF
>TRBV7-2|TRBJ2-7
CASSSGTRQEQYF
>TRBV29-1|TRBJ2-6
CSAIERGVSGANVLTF
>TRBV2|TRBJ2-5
CAGATSGGPQETQYF
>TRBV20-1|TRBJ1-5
CSAREGRGSNQPQHF
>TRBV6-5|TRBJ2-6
CASRTITGAGANVLTF
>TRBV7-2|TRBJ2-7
CASSPQGLAGLFSYEQYF
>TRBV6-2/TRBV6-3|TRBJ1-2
CASRFSGTAEAYGYTF
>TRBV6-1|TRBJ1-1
CASSYLTVSNTEAFF
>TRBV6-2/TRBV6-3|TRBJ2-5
CASTMAGQETQYF
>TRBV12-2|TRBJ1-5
CASRSDRGDSNHRQHF
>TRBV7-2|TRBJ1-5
CASSTSSRAINQPQHF
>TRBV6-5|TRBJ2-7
CASTSYGANPVRYEQYF
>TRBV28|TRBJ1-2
CASSFDSLYGYTF
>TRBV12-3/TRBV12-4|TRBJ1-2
CASSHPPPGGYTF
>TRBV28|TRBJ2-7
CASSPGQLSTGQYF
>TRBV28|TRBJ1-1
CASRTGGNTEAFF
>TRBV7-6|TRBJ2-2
CASSLVQGNTGELFF
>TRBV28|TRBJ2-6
CAALGAGANALTF
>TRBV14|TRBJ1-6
CASSPTHGTVNSPLHF